These 31 T cell receptor beta chains were sequenced from one sample in a study of T cell repertoires in cytomegalovirus infection. TCRdb reprocessed the reads via MiXCR and lists one record per CDR3 protein. The sample contains around 770,000 distinct CDR3 sequences, about 28% of which appear only once. Antigen specificity for these receptors is unknown. The sample was cultured CD8+ T cells from PBMCs, taken from culture after CMV antigen stimulation. Receptors were obtained from a human donor in good health (CMV status not recorded). Some clones in this sample may be carry-over from other donors' samples.

The sample holds a few counts of this clonotype. This chain connects TRBV2 to TRBJ1-1, with 8 bases that match TRBD1. V gave up 8 bases and J gave up 8 bases; unmatched junction bases: 1. The CDR3 is 10 residues long. CDR1 is SNHLY and CDR2 is FYNNEI in the germline V gene. CDR3 bases: TGTGCCAGCCGGACAGGGGAAGCTTTCTTT. It encodes CASRTGEAFF.

The CDR3 loop is CASSIVSVGEQFF. CDR3 nucleotides: TGTGCCAGTAGTATAGTGAGCGTTGGTGAGCAGTTCTTC. The chain uses TRBV19 and TRBJ2-1, with D hard to call. The germline gives CDR1 LNHDA, CDR2 SQIVND (reference sequence). Trimming left V 1 base short and J 9 bases short, with 10 bases between. The CDR3 contains 13 residues.

The J gene is TRBJ1-4, the V gene TRBV5-1, with 7 bases lining up with TRBD1. Germline V gives CDR1 SGHRS, CDR2 YFSETQ. V shed 4 bases, J shed 8 bases, and the junction held 11 bases outside the gene matches. The CDR3 is 15 residues long. This chain's CDR3 is CASSPPGTEREKLFF. The CDR3 DNA sequence: TGCGCCAGCAGCCCGCCCGGGACAGAACGAGAAAAACTGTTTTTT. Variable domain in full (rest from reference TRBV5-1 and TRBJ1-4): KAGVTQTPRYLIKTRGQQVTLSCSPISGHRSVSWYQQTPGQGLQFLFEYFSETQRNKGNFPGRFSGRQFSNSRSEMNVSTLELGDSALYLCASSPPGTEREKLFFGSGTQLSVL.

The sample holds many counts of this clonotype. The rearrangement uses TRBV7-6 and TRBJ2-7; D uncertain. Germline-derived CDR1 and CDR2 are SGHVS and FNYEAQ. Deletions cut 5 bases from V and 5 bases from J, with 7 bases between. The CDR3 covers 11 residues. CDR3 loop: CASSLDHEQYF. CDR3 sequence (DNA): TGTGCCAGCAGCCTGGACCACGAGCAGTACTTC.

This clonotype has just a few counts. V usage is TRBV12-3 or TRBV12-4 and J usage is TRBJ2-2, with 7 bases that match TRBD1. Losses at the gene ends were 8 bases for V and 5 bases for J; bases not matched to a gene: 11. This CDR3 contains 15 residues. The CDR3, as DNA: TGTGCCAGCTCCGTGAGGGGGCCCGGAACCGGGGAGCTGTTTTTT. It encodes CASSVRGPGTGELFF.

This clonotype occurred many times. The chain couples TRBV7-9 to TRBJ2-1; 9 nucleotides align to TRBD2. The V gene's germline CDR1 is SEHNR and CDR2 FQNEAQ (reference sequence). This CDR3 comprises 15 residues. V lost 5 bases and J lost 3; bases outside the gene matches: 5. The chain's CDR3 is CASSQSGGNYNEQFF. The DNA of the CDR3 is TGTGCCAGCAGCCAGAGCGGGGGGAACTACAATGAGCAGTTCTTC.

The chain uses TRBV27 and TRBJ2-2; 13 nucleotides match TRBD2. The CDR3 is 18 amino acids. With 5 bases clipped from V and 8 bases from J, the junction kept 14 bases outside the gene matches. CDR1 is MNHEY, CDR2 SMNVEV, per germline (reference sequence). CDR3 residues: CASSEGLAGPFLTGELFF. In DNA, the CDR3 is TGTGCCAGCAGTGAGGGACTAGCGGGACCCTTCCTTACAGGGGAGCTGTTTTTT.

This clonotype appeared a few times. CDR3 DNA sequence: TGCAGTGCTAGAGGTCGAGGGTCCACTGAAGCTTTCTTT. Translated, it gives CSARGRGSTEAFF. V usage is TRBV20-1 and J usage is TRBJ1-1; D unclear. Deletions cut 1 base from V and 4 bases from J, with 10 bases between. This CDR3 region has 13 residues. Looked up from germline, CDR1 is DFQATT and CDR2 is SNEGSKA (reference sequence).

This clonotype was counted a few times. This sequence joins TRBV20-1 and TRBJ2-1; D is tentatively TRBD1 or TRBD2 (5 bases each). There are 15 residues in the CDR3. Germline-derived CDR1 and CDR2 are DFQATT and SNEGSKA (reference sequence). Trimming pared 0 bases from V and 7 bases from J, leaving 16 bases between. The CDR3 DNA sequence: TGCAGTGCTAGAGATCAGGGACCAGCCCTAAATGAGCAGTTCTTC. Its protein is CSARDQGPALNEQFF.

This chain links TRBV2 with TRBJ2-1; 10 bases match TRBD2. Per the germline V gene, CDR1 is SNHLY and CDR2 is FYNNEI. There are 18 residues in the CDR3. After removal of 5 bases from V and 1 base from J, the junction contained 11 bases not matched to a gene. The CDR3 DNA follows: TGTGCCAGCAGTTTGGTCAGCGGGGGGGCCAGGTCCTACAATGAGCAGTTCTTC. Translation: CASSLVSGGARSYNEQFF.

The gene calls are TRBV5-1 and TRBJ1-6; D is ambiguous. The germline gives CDR1 SGHRS, CDR2 YFSETQ. This CDR3 comprises 16 residues. V was trimmed by 0 bases and J by 6 bases, leaving 13 bases between them. In DNA form, the CDR3 reads TGCGCCAGCAGCTTGGAGGTTAGAACGGGTAATTCACCCCTCCACTTT. Residues: CASSLEVRTGNSPLHF.

CDR3 coding DNA: TGTGCCAGCAGCTTAGGATGGTCGGAAGCTTTCTTT. Residues: CASSLGWSEAFF. The chain joins TRBV7-9 to TRBJ1-1; no reliable D call. In germline, CDR1 is SEHNR, CDR2 FQNEAQ (reference sequence). The CDR3 is 12 residues long. Deletions cut 1 base from V and 8 bases from J, with 8 bases between.

This clonotype has just a few counts. The genes are TRBV9 and TRBJ2-2; the D is unclear. V lost 0 bases and J 4 bases, leaving 7 bases between the germline ends. Germline values: CDR1 SGDLS, CDR2 YYNGEE. The CDR3 contains 14 residues. In DNA, the CDR3 is TGTGCCAGCAGCGTAGGCTCTAGCACCGGGGAGCTGTTTTTT. Protein product: CASSVGSSTGELFF.

This clonotype came up many times. The chain employs TRBV27 and TRBJ2-1, with D perhaps TRBD2 (5 bases). The CDR3 is made up of 15 amino acids. Looked up from germline, CDR1 is MNHEY and CDR2 is SMNVEV (reference sequence). The V end was cut by 6 bases, the J end by 0 bases, with 12 bases between. DNA of the CDR3: TGTGCCAGCAGCCTCAGCGGTAGCTCCTACAATGAGCAGTTCTTC. Its translation: CASSLSGSSYNEQFF.

In its sample, this clonotype was seen many times. The chain recombines TRBV7-2 with TRBJ2-1, with D possibly being TRBD2 (5 bases). The CDR3 has 12 residues. CDR1 is SGHTA and CDR2 is FQGNSA in the germline V gene. Trimming left V 4 bases short and J 13 bases short, with 14 bases between. CDR3 in DNA: TGTGCCAGCAGCTCCATGACCTCGGGACAGTTCTTC. It translates to CASSSMTSGQFF.

The V gene is TRBV27, the J gene TRBJ2-2, with D unclear. The V end lost 1 base, the J end lost 5 bases, and 8 bases lay between the germline ends. Germline values: CDR1 MNHEY, CDR2 SMNVEV (reference sequence). This CDR3 comprises 14 residues. The CDR3 coding sequence is TGTGCCAGCAGTTTATATTGGCTAACCGGGGAGCTGTTTTTT. Protein: CASSLYWLTGELFF.

This clonotype was observed a few times. The chain recombines TRBV25-1 with TRBJ2-7; 9 nucleotides line up with TRBD1. Looked up from germline, CDR1 is MGHDK and CDR2 is SYGVNS. This CDR3 spans 14 amino acids. Losses at the gene ends were 8 bases for V and 9 bases for J; bases not matched to a gene: 14. CDR3 coding DNA: TGTGCCAGCCGCCCCGGGGGGACAGGGAAAGGGCAGTACTTC. It codes for CASRPGGTGKGQYF.

The table lists this clonotype with a few counts. The chain combines TRBV12-5 with TRBJ1-1; 11 nucleotides line up with TRBD1. This CDR3 spans 21 amino acids. J lost 4 bases, V lost 0 bases, and 19 bases had no gene match. Germline loops: CDR1 LGHNT, CDR2 FRNRAP. CDR3 nucleotide sequence: TGTGCTAGTGGTTTGGTACCATTTGGACAGGGGGCGAAGTTCGTCGGCACTGAAGCTTTCTTT. Translation gives CASGLVPFGQGAKFVGTEAFF.

The chain joins TRBV29-1 to TRBJ1-2, with 7 nucleotides matching TRBD1. In germline, CDR1 is SQVTM, CDR2 ANQGSEA. CDR3 size: 13 residues. V lost 8 bases and J lost 6; bases outside the gene matches: 12. In nucleotides, the CDR3 is TGCAGCAATGGGTGGGAGGGGGCAAATGGCTACACCTTC. It codes for CSNGWEGANGYTF. Based on the CDR3 plus reference TRBV29-1 and TRBJ1-2, the full variable domain is SAVISQKPSRDICQRGTSLTIQCQVDSQVTMMFWYRQQPGQSLTLIATANQGSEATYESGFVIDKFPISRPNLTFSTLTVSNMSPEDSSIYLCSNGWEGANGYTFGSGTRLTVV.

V and J are TRBV10-3 and TRBJ2-2; D is unresolved. The CDR3 contains 17 residues. Trimming removed 5 bases from V and 0 bases from J, with 16 bases in between. CDR1 and CDR2 from the germline V gene are ENHRY and SYGVKD. CDR3 sequence (DNA): TGTGCCATCAGTAGTGTGTCTGGGTATTCGAACACCGGGGAGCTGTTTTTT. Translation: CAISSVSGYSNTGELFF.

Only a few counts were recorded for this clonotype. CDR3 DNA sequence: TGTGCCAGCAGCTTGACAGGGAGGGAGCTGTTTTTT. The encoded protein is CASSLTGRELFF. This chain connects TRBV7-9 to TRBJ2-2, with 7 bases lining up with TRBD1. Germline V CDR1 and CDR2: SEHNR, FQNEAQ (reference sequence). CDR3 length: 12 residues. V trimming: 3 bases; J trimming: 9 bases; junction bases outside the gene matches: 1.

The chain recombines TRBV12-3 or TRBV12-4 with TRBJ1-1, with D unclear. Trimming took 6 bases from V and 6 from J, leaving 14 bases between them. The CDR3 runs to 13 residues. CDR3 protein: CASRGMGSAEAFF. CDR3 in DNA: TGTGCCAGCAGGGGGATGGGGAGCGCTGAAGCTTTCTTT.

This clonotype was counted a few times. The J gene is TRBJ2-7, the V gene TRBV6-1, with a weak D call TRBD1 (6 bases). This CDR3 comprises 12 residues. Germline V lookup: CDR1 MNHNS, CDR2 SASEGT. V was cut by 6 bases and J by 2 bases, with 8 bases left in between. The CDR3: CASRTGPYEQYF. The CDR3 nucleotides read TGTGCCAGCAGAACAGGGCCCTACGAGCAGTACTTC.

This clonotype was seen more than once but under ten times. This chain connects TRBV27 to TRBJ2-5, with 7 bases matching TRBD1. Germline V lookup: CDR1 MNHEY, CDR2 SMNVEV (reference sequence). The length of the CDR3 is 14 residues. Trimming at V came to 6 bases and at J to 2 bases, leaving 6 bases not matched to a gene. This chain's CDR3 is CASSPQGTQETQYF. The CDR3 DNA sequence: TGTGCCAGCAGCCCACAGGGGACGCAAGAGACCCAGTACTTC.

The table lists this clonotype with a few counts. The J gene is TRBJ1-4, the V gene TRBV7-9; D is perhaps TRBD1 (5 bases). The CDR3 runs 16 residues. Trimming pared 5 bases from V and 8 bases from J, leaving 21 bases between. Germline V gene sequence: CDR1 SEHNR, CDR2 FQNEAQ (reference sequence). CDR3 residues: CASSHSRGLSEEKLFF. CDR3 bases: TGTGCCAGCAGCCACAGTAGGGGACTCTCAGAGGAAAAACTGTTTTTT.

This clonotype was detected only a few times. This chain connects TRBV6-5 to TRBJ1-4; D remains ambiguous. The V gene lost 6 bases and the J gene lost 4 bases, with 15 bases spanning the gap. The germline CDR1 and CDR2 sequences are MNHEY and SVGAGI. The CDR3 has 15 residues. Here the CDR3 reads CASRARQASNEKLFF. Written as DNA, the CDR3 is TGTGCCAGCAGAGCCCGCCAGGCGAGTAATGAAAAACTGTTTTTT.

The chain links TRBV19 to TRBJ1-5; the D gene is possibly TRBD1 (5 bases). The germline V and J ends were trimmed by 7 bases and 0 bases, with 19 bases remaining between them. The CDR3 sequence is 17 residues long. Germline assignment: CDR1 LNHDA and CDR2 SQIVND (reference sequence). CDR3 sequence: CASNWGPTEYSNQPQHF. CDR3 nucleotide sequence: TGTGCCAGTAACTGGGGACCTACAGAATATAGCAATCAGCCCCAGCATTTT.

The chain is built from TRBV12-5 and TRBJ2-2, with TRBD2 matching 12 bases. Per the germline V gene, CDR1 is LGHNT and CDR2 is FRNRAP. The V and J ends lost 3 bases and 3 bases, in that order; junction bases with no gene match: 17. CDR3 length: 21 amino acids. The CDR3 DNA is TGTGCTAGTGGTTTTACTCTACCCCCTAGCGGGGGGGCCGTTTACACCGGGGAGCTGTTTTTT. It specifies CASGFTLPPSGGAVYTGELFF.

The CDR3 DNA follows: TGTGCCACCAGGGACAGGGGGCTCTACAATGAGCAGTTCTTC. Protein product: CATRDRGLYNEQFF. The chain links TRBV19 to TRBJ2-1, with 12 bases fitting TRBD1. The CDR3 is made up of 14 amino acids. V shed 10 bases, J shed 3 bases, and the junction held 4 bases outside the gene matches. From germline, CDR1 is LNHDA and CDR2 SQIVND (reference sequence).

The chain carries TRBV6-6 and TRBJ1-1; D is unclear. The ends were cut back, 6 bases at V and 3 bases at J, with 11 bases in the middle. The CDR3 is 13 residues long. Per the germline V gene, CDR1 is MNHNY and CDR2 is SVGAGI (reference sequence). CDR3 loop: CASRLRADTEAFF. Written as DNA, the CDR3 is TGTGCCAGCAGGCTACGCGCTGACACTGAAGCTTTCTTT.

The chain is built from TRBV27 and TRBJ2-1; D is unclear. There are 15 residues in the CDR3. Trimming took 2 bases from V and 0 from J, leaving 8 bases between them. CDR1 MNHEY and CDR2 SMNVEV come from the germline V gene (reference sequence). The CDR3 DNA is TGTGCCAGCAGTTTAGGAGCCCGCTCCTACAATGAGCAGTTCTTC. Protein product: CASSLGARSYNEQFF.